This T cell receptor (beta chain) was found in a study of cytomegalovirus exposure and HLA in healthy donors. The CDR3 contains 13 residues. Trimming stripped 7 bases from V and 7 bases from J, with 14 bases between. Germline CDR1 LNHDA, CDR2 SQIVND (reference sequence). This PCR relied on a set of 60 Vbeta primers and 13 Jbeta primers. TCRdb's table, derived via immunoSEQ multiplex PCR, lists solely in-frame clones and lacks some. The table shows approximately 150,000 clones, with over 65% occurring only once. The receptor was isolated from a male donor in good health and CMV-seronegative. Sequenced: PBMCs. The J gene is TRBJ1-5, the V gene TRBV19; unclear D gene. CDR3 region: CASTPPGAQPQHF. DNA of the CDR3: TGTGCCAGTACCCCTCCGGGTGCGCAGCCCCAGCATTTT.